This T cell receptor beta chain was sequenced in a study of cytotoxic CD8 clonotypes in ibrutinib-treated CLL. Whole-study findings and limits: Public clonotypes proved infrequent, and on treatment they shrank or remained steady.

With regard to this clone: Its matching antigen is unknown.

The V end was cut by 6 bases, the J end by 7 bases, with 6 bases between. The CDR3 covers 11 residues. In germline, CDR1 is MRHNA, CDR2 SNTAGT. Target depth was 1 in 200,000 to 1 in 1 million T cells, about 10x per clonotype. The table came from immunoSEQ multiplex PCR; TCRdb's copy has only in-frame clones and leaves some out. The table shows 60,000 to 65,000 clones, with around 60% occurring only once. This chain connects TRBV6-4 to TRBJ2-2; D call uncertain. This receptor was identified in a human donor with chronic lymphocytic leukemia. The starting material was PBMCs, obtained after 12 months of ibrutinib treatment. The CDR3 region has the DNA TGTGCCAGCAGCCGATTCGGGGAGCTGTTTTTT. Its translation is CASSRFGELFF.